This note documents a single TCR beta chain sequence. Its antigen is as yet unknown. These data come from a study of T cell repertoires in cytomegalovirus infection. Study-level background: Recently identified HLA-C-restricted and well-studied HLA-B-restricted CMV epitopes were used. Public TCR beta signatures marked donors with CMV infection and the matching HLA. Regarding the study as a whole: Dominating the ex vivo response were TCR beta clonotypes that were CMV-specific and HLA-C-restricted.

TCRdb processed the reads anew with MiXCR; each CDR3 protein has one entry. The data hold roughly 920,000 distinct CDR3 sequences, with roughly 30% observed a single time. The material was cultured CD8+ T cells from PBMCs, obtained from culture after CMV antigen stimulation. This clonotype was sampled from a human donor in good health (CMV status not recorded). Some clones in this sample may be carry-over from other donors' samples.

This CDR3 reads CATSDLAGLGTEAFF. As DNA, the CDR3 is TGTGCCACCAGTGATTTGGCCGGGCTCGGCACTGAAGCTTTCTTT. This sequence joins TRBV24-1 and TRBJ1-1, with D unclear. Per the germline V gene, CDR1 is KGHDR and CDR2 is SFDVKD. This CDR3 is 15 amino acids long. Trimming stripped 0 bases from V and 4 bases from J, with 11 bases between.